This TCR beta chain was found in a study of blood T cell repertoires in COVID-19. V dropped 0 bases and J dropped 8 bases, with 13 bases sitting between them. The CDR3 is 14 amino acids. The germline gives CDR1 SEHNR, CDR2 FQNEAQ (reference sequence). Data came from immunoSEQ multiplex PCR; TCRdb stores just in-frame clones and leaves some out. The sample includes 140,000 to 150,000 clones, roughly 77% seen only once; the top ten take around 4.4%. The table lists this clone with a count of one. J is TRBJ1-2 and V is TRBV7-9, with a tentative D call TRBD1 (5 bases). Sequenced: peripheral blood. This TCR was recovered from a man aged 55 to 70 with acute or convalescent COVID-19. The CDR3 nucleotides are TGTGCCAGCAGCTTAGCGTCGGGGGTGGGAGGCTACACCTTC. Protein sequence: CASSLASGVGGYTF.